Sequencing of this TCR beta chain was carried out in a study of breast tumors, draining lymph nodes, adjacent tissues. This CDR3 is 15 amino acids long. Germline CDR1 KGHDR, CDR2 SFDVKD. Germline trimming cut 7 bases from V and 2 bases from J; bases unmatched to any gene: 7. Samples came from axillary lymph nodes draining the breast cancer. TCRdb redid the calling of the multiplex PCR reads with MiXCR, one entry per CDR3 protein. The sample shows over 150,000 distinct CDR3 sequences, roughly 30% of them seen only once. The J gene is TRBJ2-3, the V gene TRBV24-1, with TRBD1 matching over 8 bases. The material sequenced was axillary lymph node tissue. The receptor was derived from a female donor with breast cancer. Some clones in this sample may be carry-over from other donors' samples. The CDR3 here is CATRKTGELTDTQYF. The CDR3 coding sequence is TGTGCCACCAGGAAGACAGGGGAGCTCACAGATACGCAGTATTTT.